These 12 T cell receptor beta chains originate from one sample sequenced in a study of regulatory T cells in long-lasting Graves disease. CDR3 regions were amplified by Arm-PCR using iRepertoire HTBI primers to build TCR beta libraries. TCRdb reanalysed the multiplex PCR reads using MiXCR and keeps one entry per CDR3 protein. The table has 500,000 or so distinct CDR3 sequences, around 15% seen once. The time point: newly diagnosed GD, antithyroid drugs for less than 3 months. RNA from PBMCs was the source of the TCR library. The data were also submitted as part of a second study, on T cells in Graves' hyperthyroidism and ophthalmopathy.

The sample here was peripheral blood mononuclear cells (PBMCs), taken at new diagnosis, from a patient treated with antithyroid drugs. The origin of the receptors is a man aged 35-49 years with Graves disease.

This clonotype appeared many times. The chain combines TRBV5-1 with TRBJ2-1; unclear D gene. The germline CDR1 and CDR2 sequences are SGHRS and YFSETQ. With 5 bases removed from V and 1 base from J, the gap between germline ends came to 10 bases. The CDR3 length is 14 residues. The CDR3 loop is CASSPLRSYNEQFF. The DNA of the CDR3 is TGCGCCAGCAGTCCCTTAAGGTCCTACAATGAGCAGTTCTTC.

Here the CDR3 DNA reads TGCAGTGCCCCCAGGGGGGGGGCGAGCACAGATACGCAGTATTTT. It translates to CSAPRGGASTDTQYF. The chain couples TRBV20-1 to TRBJ2-3; tentatively, D is TRBD1 or TRBD2 (7 bases each). Germline values: CDR1 DFQATT, CDR2 SNEGSKA (reference sequence). Trimming pared 6 bases from V and 0 bases from J, leaving 16 bases between. The CDR3 is made up of 15 amino acids.

In this sample, this clonotype turned up many times. V is TRBV27 and J is TRBJ2-3; 8 nucleotides agree with TRBD1. In germline, CDR1 is MNHEY, CDR2 SMNVEV (reference sequence). V shed 5 bases and J 8 bases; nucleotides not matched to a gene: 18. This CDR3 is 17 amino acids long. The CDR3: CASSRYPRTGSEGTQYF. The CDR3 region has the DNA TGTGCCAGCAGTCGATACCCCCGGACAGGGTCAGAGGGTACGCAGTATTTT.

This clonotype was detected ten times or more. CDR3 in amino acids: CASSGRDRVLEQYF. The CDR3 DNA reads TGTGCCAGCAGCGGCCGGGACAGGGTCCTCGAGCAGTACTTC. The chain combines TRBV7-9 with TRBJ2-7; 9 bases line up with TRBD1. The CDR3 spans 14 residues. Germline assignment: CDR1 SEHNR and CDR2 FQNEAQ (reference sequence). Losses at the gene ends were 5 bases for V and 6 bases for J; bases not matched to a gene: 8.

V is TRBV6-1 and J is TRBJ2-7, with 9 bases identical to TRBD1. CDR3 length equals 16 residues. Trimming removed 6 bases from V and 5 bases from J; junction bases left unmatched: 14. Per the germline V gene, CDR1 is MNHNS and CDR2 is SASEGT. The CDR3 DNA follows: TGTGCCAGCAGAATCCCCGGGACAGGGAACGTAGACGAGCAGTACTTC. Amino acids: CASRIPGTGNVDEQYF.

This clonotype was recorded many times. The chain employs TRBV12-3 or TRBV12-4 and TRBJ2-1; unclear D gene. CDR3 length: 12 residues. Trimming took off 6 bases at V and 10 bases at J, with 13 bases between the two ends. CDR3 nucleotide sequence: TGTGCCAGCAGGACATTCCTGGAAGAGCAGTTCTTC. Residues: CASRTFLEEQFF.

At least ten counts were recorded for this clonotype. This chain joins TRBV2 and TRBJ2-7; 7 positions match TRBD2. The CDR3 has 14 residues. Germline V CDR1 and CDR2: SNHLY, FYNNEI. The V gene end was trimmed by 2 bases and the J gene end by 7 bases; junction bases not matched to a gene: 8. The CDR3 nucleotides read TGTGCCAGCAGTGAATTGGGCGGGAGAGGGGAGCAGTACTTC. This sequence encodes CASSELGGRGEQYF. The full variable domain, completed using reference TRBV2 and TRBJ2-7, is EPEVTQTPSHQVTQMGQEVILRCVPISNHLYFYWYRQILGQKVEFLVSFYNNEISEKSEIFDDQFSVERPDGSNFTLKIRSTKLEDSAMYFCASSELGGRGEQYFGPGTRLTVT.

On this clonotype itself: This may be a read error: a much more frequent sequence differs by one nucleotide. The chain combines TRBV5-4 with TRBJ1-1; maybe TRBD1 (6 bases). V lost 1 base and J 1 base, leaving 14 bases between the germline ends. Germline V gene sequence: CDR1 SGHNT, CDR2 YYREEE (reference sequence). The CDR3 sequence is 16 residues long. The CDR3 coding sequence is TGTGCCAGCAGCTTGTTTCTGGGACAAGGGAACACTGAAGCTTTCTTT. Translating gives CASSLFLGQGNTEAFF.

This clonotype was recorded at least ten times. The chain combines TRBV6-2 or TRBV6-3 with TRBJ2-5; no clear D gene. Per the germline V gene, CDR1 is MNHEY and CDR2 is SVGEGT. The CDR3 totals 14 residues. With 5 bases removed from V and 5 bases from J, the gap between germline ends came to 15 bases. CDR3 sequence (DNA): TGTGCCAGCAGTGAAATTCCTTCTCAGGAGACCCAGTACTTC. Its translation is CASSEIPSQETQYF.

This clonotype showed up many times. The chain links TRBV12-3 or TRBV12-4 to TRBJ1-3; tentative D call: TRBD1 (5 bases). CDR3 length equals 14 residues. V was shortened by 5 bases and J by 0 bases, with 8 bases between the two germline ends. The CDR3 reads CASSARVSGNTIYF. The DNA for the CDR3 is TGTGCCAGCAGTGCCAGGGTCTCTGGAAACACCATATATTTT.

This clonotype was counted at least ten times. This rearrangement joins TRBV18 to TRBJ2-7; a weak D match, TRBD2 (5 bases). The CDR3 sequence is 14 residues long. Germline CDR1 is KGHSH and CDR2 is LQKENI. Trimming left V 3 bases short and J 5 bases short, with 14 bases between. CDR3 in DNA: TGTGCCAGCTCACCCATTGAGGGTAGCAACGAGCAGTACTTC. Amino acid sequence: CASSPIEGSNEQYF. Variable domain in full (rest from reference TRBV18 and TRBJ2-7): NAGVMQNPRHLVRRRGQEARLRCSPMKGHSHVYWYRQLPEEGLKFMVYLQKENIIDESGMPKERFSAEFPKEGPSILRIQQVVRGDSAAYFCASSPIEGSNEQYFGPGTRLTVT.

This clonotype was observed at least ten times. This sequence joins TRBV7-2 and TRBJ2-7; D ambiguous. The germline CDR1 and CDR2 sequences are SGHTA and FQGNSA. Between the trimmed V and J ends, which lost 1 base and 7 bases, there was a span of 8 bases. This CDR3 has 12 amino acids. CDR3 sequence (DNA): TGTGCCAGCAGCTTAGGGTCGAGGGAGCAGTACTTC. Translating gives CASSLGSREQYF.